The clone carrying this T cell receptor beta chain has at least ten counts. The data were obtained in a study of human T cells and chemical hapten exposure. TCRdb analysed the RACE reads with MiXCR anew, one entry per CDR3 protein. The sample records about 380,000 distinct CDR3 sequences, roughly 4.8% being singletons. With 7 bases removed from V and 4 bases from J, the gap between germline ends came to 13 bases. The CDR3 spans 13 residues. The germline gives CDR1 SEHNR, CDR2 FQNEAQ (reference sequence). Sample time point: patch test 1, 2 weeks after DPC sensitization. Sample treatment: therapeutic diphenylcyclopropenone sensitization with weekly scalp DPC.

This sample comprised whole blood, obtained in connection with sensitization to the hapten diphenylcyclopropenone (DPC). The V and J genes are TRBV7-9 and TRBJ1-1; D not certain. The TCR was taken from a woman in her 50s with alopecia areata. Some clones in this sample may be carry-over from other donors' samples. The CDR3: CASNPRASTEAFF. In DNA, the CDR3 is TGTGCCAGCAACCCGAGGGCAAGCACTGAAGCTTTCTTT.